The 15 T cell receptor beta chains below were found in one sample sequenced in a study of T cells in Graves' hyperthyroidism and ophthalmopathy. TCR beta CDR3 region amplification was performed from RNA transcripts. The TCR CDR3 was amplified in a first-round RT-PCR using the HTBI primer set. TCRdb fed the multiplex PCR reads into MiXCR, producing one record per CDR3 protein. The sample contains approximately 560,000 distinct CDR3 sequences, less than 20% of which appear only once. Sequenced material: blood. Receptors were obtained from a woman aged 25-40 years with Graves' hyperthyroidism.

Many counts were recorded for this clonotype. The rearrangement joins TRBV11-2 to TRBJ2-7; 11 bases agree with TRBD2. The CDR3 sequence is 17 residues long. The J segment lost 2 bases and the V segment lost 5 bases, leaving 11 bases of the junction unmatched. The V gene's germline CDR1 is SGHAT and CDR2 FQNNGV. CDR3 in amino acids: CASSTLMGLAETYEQYF. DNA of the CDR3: TGTGCCAGCAGCACATTGATGGGACTAGCGGAAACCTACGAGCAGTACTTC.

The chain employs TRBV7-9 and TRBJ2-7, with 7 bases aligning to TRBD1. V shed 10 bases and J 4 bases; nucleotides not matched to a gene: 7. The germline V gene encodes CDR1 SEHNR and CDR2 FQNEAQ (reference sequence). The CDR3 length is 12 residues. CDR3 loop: CATMTGQYEQYF. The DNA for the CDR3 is TGTGCCACTATGACAGGGCAGTACGAGCAGTACTTC.

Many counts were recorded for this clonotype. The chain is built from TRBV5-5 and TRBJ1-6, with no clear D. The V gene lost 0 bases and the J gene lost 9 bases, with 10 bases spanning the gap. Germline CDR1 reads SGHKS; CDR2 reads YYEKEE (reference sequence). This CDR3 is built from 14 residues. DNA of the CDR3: TGTGCCAGCAGCTTGGAGGGAGGTGCTTCACCCCTCCACTTT. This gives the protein CASSLEGGASPLHF.

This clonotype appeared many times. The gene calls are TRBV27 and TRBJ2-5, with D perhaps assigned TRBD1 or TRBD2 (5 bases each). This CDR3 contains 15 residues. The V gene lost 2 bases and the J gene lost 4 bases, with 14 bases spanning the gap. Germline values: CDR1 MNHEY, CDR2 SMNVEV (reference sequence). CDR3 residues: CASSLHLGTPETQYF. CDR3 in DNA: TGTGCCAGCAGTTTACACCTTGGGACGCCAGAGACCCAGTACTTC.

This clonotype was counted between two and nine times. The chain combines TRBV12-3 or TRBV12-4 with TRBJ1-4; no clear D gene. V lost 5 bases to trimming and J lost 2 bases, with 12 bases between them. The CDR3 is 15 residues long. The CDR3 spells CASSEGSFTNEKLFF. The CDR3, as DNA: TGTGCCAGCAGTGAGGGAAGTTTCACTAATGAAAAACTGTTTTTT.

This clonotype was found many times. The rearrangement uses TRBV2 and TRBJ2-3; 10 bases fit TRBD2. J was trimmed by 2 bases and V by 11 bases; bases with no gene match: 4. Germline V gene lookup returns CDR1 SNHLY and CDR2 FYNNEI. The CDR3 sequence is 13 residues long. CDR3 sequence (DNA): TGTGCCGAGGGGACTAGCGCCACAGATACGCAGTATTTT. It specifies CAEGTSATDTQYF.

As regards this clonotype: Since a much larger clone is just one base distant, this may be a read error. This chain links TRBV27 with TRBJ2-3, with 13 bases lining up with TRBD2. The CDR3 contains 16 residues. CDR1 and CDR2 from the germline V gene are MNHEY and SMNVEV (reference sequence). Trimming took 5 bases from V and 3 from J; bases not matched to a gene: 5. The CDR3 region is CASSTRTSGRTDTQYF. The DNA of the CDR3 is TGTGCCAGCAGTACTCGGACTAGCGGGAGAACAGATACGCAGTATTTT.

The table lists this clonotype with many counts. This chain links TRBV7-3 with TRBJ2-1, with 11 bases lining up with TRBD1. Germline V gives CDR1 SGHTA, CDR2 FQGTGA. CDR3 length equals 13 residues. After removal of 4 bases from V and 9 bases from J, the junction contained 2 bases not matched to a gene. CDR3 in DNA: TGTGCCAGCAGCTGGGGACAGGGGGGTGAGCAGTTCTTC. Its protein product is CASSWGQGGEQFF.

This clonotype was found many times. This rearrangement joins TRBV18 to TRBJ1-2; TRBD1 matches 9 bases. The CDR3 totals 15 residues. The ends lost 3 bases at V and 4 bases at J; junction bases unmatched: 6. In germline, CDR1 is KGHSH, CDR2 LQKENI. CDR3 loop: CASSPTGGLGYGYTF. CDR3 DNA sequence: TGTGCCAGCTCACCTACAGGGGGCCTTGGCTATGGCTACACCTTC.

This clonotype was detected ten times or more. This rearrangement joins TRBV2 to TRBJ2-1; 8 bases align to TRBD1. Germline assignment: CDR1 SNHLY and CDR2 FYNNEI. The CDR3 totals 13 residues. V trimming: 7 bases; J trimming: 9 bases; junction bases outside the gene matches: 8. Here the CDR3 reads CASTKLGQGEQFF. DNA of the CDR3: TGTGCCAGCACAAAACTAGGACAGGGTGAGCAGTTCTTC.

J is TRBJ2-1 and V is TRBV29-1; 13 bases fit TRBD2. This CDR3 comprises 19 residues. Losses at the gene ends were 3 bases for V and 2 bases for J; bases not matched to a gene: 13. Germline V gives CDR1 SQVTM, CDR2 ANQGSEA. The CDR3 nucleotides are TGCAGCGTTGATATGCCGGGACTAGCGGGGCCGAGCCCCTACAATGAGCAGTTCTTC. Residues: CSVDMPGLAGPSPYNEQFF.

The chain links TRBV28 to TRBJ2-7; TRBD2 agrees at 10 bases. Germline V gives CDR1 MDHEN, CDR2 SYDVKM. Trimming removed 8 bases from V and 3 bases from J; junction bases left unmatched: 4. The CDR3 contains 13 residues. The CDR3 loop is CASASGGLYEQYF. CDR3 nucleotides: TGTGCCAGCGCTAGCGGGGGACTCTACGAGCAGTACTTC.

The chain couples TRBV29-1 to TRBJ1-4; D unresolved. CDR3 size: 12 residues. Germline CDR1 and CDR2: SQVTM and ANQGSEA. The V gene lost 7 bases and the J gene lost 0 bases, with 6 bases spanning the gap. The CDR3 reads CSGGATNEKLFF. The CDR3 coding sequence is TGCAGCGGTGGGGCAACTAATGAAAAACTGTTTTTT.

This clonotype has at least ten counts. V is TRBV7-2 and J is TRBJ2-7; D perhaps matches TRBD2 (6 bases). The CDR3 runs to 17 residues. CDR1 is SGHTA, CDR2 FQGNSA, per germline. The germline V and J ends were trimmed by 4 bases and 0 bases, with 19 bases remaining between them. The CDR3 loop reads CASSSSGGGFGSYEQYF. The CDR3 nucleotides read TGTGCCAGCAGCTCCAGTGGGGGAGGCTTCGGCTCCTACGAGCAGTACTTC.

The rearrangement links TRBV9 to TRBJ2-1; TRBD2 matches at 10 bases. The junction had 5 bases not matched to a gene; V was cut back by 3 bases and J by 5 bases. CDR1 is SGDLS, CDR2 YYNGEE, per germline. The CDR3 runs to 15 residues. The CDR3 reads CASSEREGRNNEQFF. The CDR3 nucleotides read TGTGCCAGCAGCGAGCGGGAGGGCCGAAACAATGAGCAGTTCTTC.